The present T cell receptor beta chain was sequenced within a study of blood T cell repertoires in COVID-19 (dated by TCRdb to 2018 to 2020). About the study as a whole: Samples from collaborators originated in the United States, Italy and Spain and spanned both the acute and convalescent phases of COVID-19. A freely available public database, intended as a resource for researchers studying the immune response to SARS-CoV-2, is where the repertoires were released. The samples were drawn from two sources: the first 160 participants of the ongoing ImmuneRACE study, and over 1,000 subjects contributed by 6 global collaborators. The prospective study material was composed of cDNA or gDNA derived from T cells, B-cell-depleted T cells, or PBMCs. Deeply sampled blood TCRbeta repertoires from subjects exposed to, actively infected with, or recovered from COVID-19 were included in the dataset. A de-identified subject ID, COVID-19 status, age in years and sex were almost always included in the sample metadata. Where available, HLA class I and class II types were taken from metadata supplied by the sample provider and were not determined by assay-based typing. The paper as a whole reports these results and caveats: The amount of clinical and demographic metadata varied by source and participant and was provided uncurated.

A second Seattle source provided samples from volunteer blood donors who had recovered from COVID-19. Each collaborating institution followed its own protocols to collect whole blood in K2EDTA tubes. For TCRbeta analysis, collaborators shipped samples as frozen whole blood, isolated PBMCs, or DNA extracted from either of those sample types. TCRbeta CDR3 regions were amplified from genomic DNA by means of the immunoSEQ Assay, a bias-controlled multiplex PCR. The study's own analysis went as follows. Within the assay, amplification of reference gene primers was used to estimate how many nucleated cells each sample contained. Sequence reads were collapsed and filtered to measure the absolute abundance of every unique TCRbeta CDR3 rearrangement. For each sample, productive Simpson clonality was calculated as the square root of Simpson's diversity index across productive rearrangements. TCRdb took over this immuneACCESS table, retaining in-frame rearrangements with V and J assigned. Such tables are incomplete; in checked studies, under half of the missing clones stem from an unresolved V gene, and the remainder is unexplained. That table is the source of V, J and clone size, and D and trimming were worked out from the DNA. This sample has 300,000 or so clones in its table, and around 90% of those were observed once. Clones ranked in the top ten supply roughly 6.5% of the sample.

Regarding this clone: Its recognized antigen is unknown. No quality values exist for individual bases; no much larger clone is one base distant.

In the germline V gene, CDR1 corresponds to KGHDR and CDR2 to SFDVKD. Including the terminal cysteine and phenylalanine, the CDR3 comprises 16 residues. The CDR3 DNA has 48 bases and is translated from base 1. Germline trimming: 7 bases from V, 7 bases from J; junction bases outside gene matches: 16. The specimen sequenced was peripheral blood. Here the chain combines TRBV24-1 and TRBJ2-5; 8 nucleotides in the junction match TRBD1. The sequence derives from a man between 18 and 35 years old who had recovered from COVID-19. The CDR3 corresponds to CATRPDRAKSSLTQYF. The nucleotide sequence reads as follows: TGTGCCACCAGGCCGGACAGGGCGAAAAGTTCGTTGACCCAGTACTTC.